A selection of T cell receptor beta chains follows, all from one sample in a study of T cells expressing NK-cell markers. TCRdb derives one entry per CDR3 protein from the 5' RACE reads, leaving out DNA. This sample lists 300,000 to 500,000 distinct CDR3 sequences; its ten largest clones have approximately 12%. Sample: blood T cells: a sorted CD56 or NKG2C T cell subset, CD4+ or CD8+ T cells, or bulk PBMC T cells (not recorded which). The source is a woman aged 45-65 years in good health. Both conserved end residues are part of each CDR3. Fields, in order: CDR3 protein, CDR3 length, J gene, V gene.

CASSETNRDTQYF,13,TRBJ2-3,TRBV2
CASSSGPGRGQPQHF,15,TRBJ1-5,TRBV7-9
CASSGGLAGVYLETQYF,17,TRBJ2-5,TRBV6-6
CASSRTGDDYEQYF,14,TRBJ2-7,TRBV4-1
CASILAGGADTQYF,14,TRBJ2-3,TRBV12-3/TRBV12-4
CASSWTGGRNTEAFF,15,TRBJ1-1,TRBV5-6
CSARGQGDYEQYF,13,TRBJ2-7,TRBV20-1
CASSPPQRDGPDTQYF,16,TRBJ2-3,TRBV12-3/TRBV12-4
CASSLVAGLYNEQFF,15,TRBJ2-1,TRBV7-9
CASSPTGGRAGELFF,15,TRBJ2-2,TRBV12-3/TRBV12-4
CASSQDFLGEQFF,13,TRBJ2-1,TRBV14
CASSRVDEGPQYF,13,TRBJ2-3,TRBV6-1
CASSSLAGVGGEQFF,15,TRBJ2-1,TRBV12-3/TRBV12-4
CASSSRLAGGHAYNEQFF,18,TRBJ2-1,TRBV7-6
CASSSRTSGNIQYF,14,TRBJ2-4,TRBV5-6
CAISRTEVNEQFF,13,TRBJ2-1,TRBV10-3